This TCR beta chain is drawn from a study of T cells in Graves' hyperthyroidism and ophthalmopathy. Trimming cost V 6 bases and J 0 bases; bases outside gene matches: 5. The CDR3 extends over 16 amino acids. From germline, CDR1 is SNHLY and CDR2 FYNNEI. For this clonotype: The antigen is undetermined.

Study-wide results and limits: The model forecast ophthalmopathy, anticipating it by a median around 6.9 months before onset.

Regions amplified from RNA transcripts were the TCR beta CDR3 regions. Primed by the HTBI set, a first-round RT-PCR was run on the TCR CDR3. TCRdb itself ran the multiplex PCR reads through MiXCR, one entry per CDR3 protein. The repertoire includes fewer than 800,000 distinct CDR3 sequences, about a sixth of them detected once, and under 10% sits in the top ten. Uncontrolled infection, other autoimmune disease, pregnancy or lactation barred patients from enrollment. This TCR came from a man younger than 35 with Graves' hyperthyroidism. Specimen: blood. The chain carries TRBV2 and TRBJ1-6, with 7 positions matching TRBD1. In nucleotides, the CDR3 is TGTGCCAGCAGCCTGACAGGGAGCTCCTATAATTCACCCCTCCACTTT. Protein product: CASSLTGSSYNSPLHF.